This T cell receptor (beta chain) derives from a study of OX40 agonist ivuxolimab in advanced cancers. Study context: While on treatment, patients had intravenous ivuxolimab at 0.01 to 10 mg/kg every 2 weeks.

There are 15 residues in the CDR3. Trimming removed 5 bases from V and 7 bases from J, with 21 bases in between. Germline loops: CDR1 SEHNR, CDR2 FQNEAQ (reference sequence). Repertoires were generated with immunoSEQ multiplex PCR, while TCRdb's copy carries only in-frame clones and drops some. The table lists about 38,000 clones, approximately 90% of them singletons. This clone was observed a few times. The clonotype comes from an adult with an advanced solid tumor such as melanoma, head and neck, liver or kidney cancer. This specimen was CD4+ or CD8+ T cells sorted from blood, taken in a trial of the OX40 agonist ivuxolimab. The chain recombines TRBV7-9 with TRBJ2-7; the D gene could be TRBD1 or TRBD2 (6 bases each). CDR3 sequence reads: CASSPPGAGLLEQYF. CDR3 in DNA: TGTGCCAGCAGCCCACCGGGGGCGGGACTCCTAGAGCAGTACTTC. The full variable domain, completed using reference TRBV7-9 and TRBJ2-7, is DTGVSQNPRHKITKRGQNVTFRCDPISEHNRLYWYRQTLGQGPEFLTYFQNEAQLEKSRLLSDRFSAERPKGSFSTLEIQRTEQGDSAMYLCASSPPGAGLLEQYFGPGTRLTVT.